In this sample, the clone carrying this T cell receptor beta chain turned up once. The target antigen is unknown. This table comes from immunoSEQ multiplex PCR, and its TCRdb copy is limited to in-frame clones, with some not included. This table holds 37,000 or so clones, over 75% found once. The CDR3 consists of 15 residues. CDR1 SEHNR and CDR2 FQNEAQ come from the germline V gene (reference sequence). The V segment lost 5 bases and the J segment 1 base; nucleotides outside the gene matches: 5. The sample belongs to a study of CD4 T cells in relation to SARS-CoV-2 and coronaviruses. Study-level information: Patient ages ranged from about 21 to 72, median 38.

Overall study findings and caveats: Crossreactive clones expanded significantly less to SARS-CoV-2 than monoreactive clones. Each donor contributed either pre-pandemic or post-infection samples, not both. According to naive versus memory sequencing, detected responses are memory recall, not newly primed.

The source material was memory CD4+ T cells from PBMCs. This chain uses TRBV7-9 with TRBJ2-3; TRBD1 matches 8 bases. The sequence was obtained from an adult with COVID-19. CDR3 nucleotide sequence: TGTGCCAGCAGCACAGGACAGGGCGGCACAGATACGCAGTATTTT. It codes for CASSTGQGGTDTQYF.